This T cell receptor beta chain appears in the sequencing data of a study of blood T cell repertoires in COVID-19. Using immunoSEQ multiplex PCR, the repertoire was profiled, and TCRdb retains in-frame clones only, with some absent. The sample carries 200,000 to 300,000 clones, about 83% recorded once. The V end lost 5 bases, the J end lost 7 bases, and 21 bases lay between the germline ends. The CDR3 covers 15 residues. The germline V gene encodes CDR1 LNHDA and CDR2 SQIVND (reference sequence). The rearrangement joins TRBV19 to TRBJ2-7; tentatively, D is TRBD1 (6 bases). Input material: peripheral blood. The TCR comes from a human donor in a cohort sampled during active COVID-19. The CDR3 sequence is CASSLSPGQPTEQYF. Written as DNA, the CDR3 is TGTGCCAGTAGTCTATCTCCGGGACAACCCACAGAGCAGTACTTC.